This TCR beta chain was observed in a study of T-cell reconstitution after alpha-beta-depleted transplantation in children. The TCRbeta library incorporated unique molecular identifiers. Using its own MiXCR run on the PCR reads, TCRdb lists one record per CDR3 protein. This sample carries 500,000 to 600,000 distinct CDR3 sequences, 15% to 20% of them seen once, and the ten largest clones take roughly 3.3%. Sequencing used PBMCs from the stem cell graft donor, obtained from the stem cell graft. The sequence came from a human donor who donated a stem cell graft to a child with acute lymphoblastic leukemia.

The CDR3 DNA reads TGCAGTGCTCGGACTAGGAACACCGGGGAGCTGTTTTTT. Translation: CSARTRNTGELFF. The chain links TRBV20-1 to TRBJ2-2; TRBD2 matches at 7 bases. The V segment lost 5 bases and the J segment 1 base; nucleotides outside the gene matches: 1. Germline CDR1 DFQATT, CDR2 SNEGSKA (reference sequence). The CDR3 is 13 residues long.